This TCR beta chain was obtained from a study of blood T cell repertoires in COVID-19. Study-wide context: Spain, Italy and the United States supplied samples that represented acute and convalescent COVID-19. Sources were T cells, B-cell-depleted T cells, or PBMCs; the material itself was cDNA or gDNA.

Assay used: immunoSEQ multiplex PCR; TCRdb lists only in-frame clones, some missing. This table holds tens of thousands of clones, about 92% found once. The TCR sequence derives from a man aged 60-69 years with acute or convalescent COVID-19. Sample: peripheral blood.

The DNA of the CDR3 is TGTGCCAGTAGTATCTCCCTCTCCCGAGCAGGGGGCAGGGACGAGCAGTACTTC. Protein product: CASSISLSRAGGRDEQYF. V and J are TRBV19 and TRBJ2-7; 8 bases fit TRBD1. Germline V gives CDR1 LNHDA, CDR2 SQIVND (reference sequence). The CDR3 has 18 residues. J gave up 5 bases and V 3 bases, and 18 bases lay outside the gene matches.